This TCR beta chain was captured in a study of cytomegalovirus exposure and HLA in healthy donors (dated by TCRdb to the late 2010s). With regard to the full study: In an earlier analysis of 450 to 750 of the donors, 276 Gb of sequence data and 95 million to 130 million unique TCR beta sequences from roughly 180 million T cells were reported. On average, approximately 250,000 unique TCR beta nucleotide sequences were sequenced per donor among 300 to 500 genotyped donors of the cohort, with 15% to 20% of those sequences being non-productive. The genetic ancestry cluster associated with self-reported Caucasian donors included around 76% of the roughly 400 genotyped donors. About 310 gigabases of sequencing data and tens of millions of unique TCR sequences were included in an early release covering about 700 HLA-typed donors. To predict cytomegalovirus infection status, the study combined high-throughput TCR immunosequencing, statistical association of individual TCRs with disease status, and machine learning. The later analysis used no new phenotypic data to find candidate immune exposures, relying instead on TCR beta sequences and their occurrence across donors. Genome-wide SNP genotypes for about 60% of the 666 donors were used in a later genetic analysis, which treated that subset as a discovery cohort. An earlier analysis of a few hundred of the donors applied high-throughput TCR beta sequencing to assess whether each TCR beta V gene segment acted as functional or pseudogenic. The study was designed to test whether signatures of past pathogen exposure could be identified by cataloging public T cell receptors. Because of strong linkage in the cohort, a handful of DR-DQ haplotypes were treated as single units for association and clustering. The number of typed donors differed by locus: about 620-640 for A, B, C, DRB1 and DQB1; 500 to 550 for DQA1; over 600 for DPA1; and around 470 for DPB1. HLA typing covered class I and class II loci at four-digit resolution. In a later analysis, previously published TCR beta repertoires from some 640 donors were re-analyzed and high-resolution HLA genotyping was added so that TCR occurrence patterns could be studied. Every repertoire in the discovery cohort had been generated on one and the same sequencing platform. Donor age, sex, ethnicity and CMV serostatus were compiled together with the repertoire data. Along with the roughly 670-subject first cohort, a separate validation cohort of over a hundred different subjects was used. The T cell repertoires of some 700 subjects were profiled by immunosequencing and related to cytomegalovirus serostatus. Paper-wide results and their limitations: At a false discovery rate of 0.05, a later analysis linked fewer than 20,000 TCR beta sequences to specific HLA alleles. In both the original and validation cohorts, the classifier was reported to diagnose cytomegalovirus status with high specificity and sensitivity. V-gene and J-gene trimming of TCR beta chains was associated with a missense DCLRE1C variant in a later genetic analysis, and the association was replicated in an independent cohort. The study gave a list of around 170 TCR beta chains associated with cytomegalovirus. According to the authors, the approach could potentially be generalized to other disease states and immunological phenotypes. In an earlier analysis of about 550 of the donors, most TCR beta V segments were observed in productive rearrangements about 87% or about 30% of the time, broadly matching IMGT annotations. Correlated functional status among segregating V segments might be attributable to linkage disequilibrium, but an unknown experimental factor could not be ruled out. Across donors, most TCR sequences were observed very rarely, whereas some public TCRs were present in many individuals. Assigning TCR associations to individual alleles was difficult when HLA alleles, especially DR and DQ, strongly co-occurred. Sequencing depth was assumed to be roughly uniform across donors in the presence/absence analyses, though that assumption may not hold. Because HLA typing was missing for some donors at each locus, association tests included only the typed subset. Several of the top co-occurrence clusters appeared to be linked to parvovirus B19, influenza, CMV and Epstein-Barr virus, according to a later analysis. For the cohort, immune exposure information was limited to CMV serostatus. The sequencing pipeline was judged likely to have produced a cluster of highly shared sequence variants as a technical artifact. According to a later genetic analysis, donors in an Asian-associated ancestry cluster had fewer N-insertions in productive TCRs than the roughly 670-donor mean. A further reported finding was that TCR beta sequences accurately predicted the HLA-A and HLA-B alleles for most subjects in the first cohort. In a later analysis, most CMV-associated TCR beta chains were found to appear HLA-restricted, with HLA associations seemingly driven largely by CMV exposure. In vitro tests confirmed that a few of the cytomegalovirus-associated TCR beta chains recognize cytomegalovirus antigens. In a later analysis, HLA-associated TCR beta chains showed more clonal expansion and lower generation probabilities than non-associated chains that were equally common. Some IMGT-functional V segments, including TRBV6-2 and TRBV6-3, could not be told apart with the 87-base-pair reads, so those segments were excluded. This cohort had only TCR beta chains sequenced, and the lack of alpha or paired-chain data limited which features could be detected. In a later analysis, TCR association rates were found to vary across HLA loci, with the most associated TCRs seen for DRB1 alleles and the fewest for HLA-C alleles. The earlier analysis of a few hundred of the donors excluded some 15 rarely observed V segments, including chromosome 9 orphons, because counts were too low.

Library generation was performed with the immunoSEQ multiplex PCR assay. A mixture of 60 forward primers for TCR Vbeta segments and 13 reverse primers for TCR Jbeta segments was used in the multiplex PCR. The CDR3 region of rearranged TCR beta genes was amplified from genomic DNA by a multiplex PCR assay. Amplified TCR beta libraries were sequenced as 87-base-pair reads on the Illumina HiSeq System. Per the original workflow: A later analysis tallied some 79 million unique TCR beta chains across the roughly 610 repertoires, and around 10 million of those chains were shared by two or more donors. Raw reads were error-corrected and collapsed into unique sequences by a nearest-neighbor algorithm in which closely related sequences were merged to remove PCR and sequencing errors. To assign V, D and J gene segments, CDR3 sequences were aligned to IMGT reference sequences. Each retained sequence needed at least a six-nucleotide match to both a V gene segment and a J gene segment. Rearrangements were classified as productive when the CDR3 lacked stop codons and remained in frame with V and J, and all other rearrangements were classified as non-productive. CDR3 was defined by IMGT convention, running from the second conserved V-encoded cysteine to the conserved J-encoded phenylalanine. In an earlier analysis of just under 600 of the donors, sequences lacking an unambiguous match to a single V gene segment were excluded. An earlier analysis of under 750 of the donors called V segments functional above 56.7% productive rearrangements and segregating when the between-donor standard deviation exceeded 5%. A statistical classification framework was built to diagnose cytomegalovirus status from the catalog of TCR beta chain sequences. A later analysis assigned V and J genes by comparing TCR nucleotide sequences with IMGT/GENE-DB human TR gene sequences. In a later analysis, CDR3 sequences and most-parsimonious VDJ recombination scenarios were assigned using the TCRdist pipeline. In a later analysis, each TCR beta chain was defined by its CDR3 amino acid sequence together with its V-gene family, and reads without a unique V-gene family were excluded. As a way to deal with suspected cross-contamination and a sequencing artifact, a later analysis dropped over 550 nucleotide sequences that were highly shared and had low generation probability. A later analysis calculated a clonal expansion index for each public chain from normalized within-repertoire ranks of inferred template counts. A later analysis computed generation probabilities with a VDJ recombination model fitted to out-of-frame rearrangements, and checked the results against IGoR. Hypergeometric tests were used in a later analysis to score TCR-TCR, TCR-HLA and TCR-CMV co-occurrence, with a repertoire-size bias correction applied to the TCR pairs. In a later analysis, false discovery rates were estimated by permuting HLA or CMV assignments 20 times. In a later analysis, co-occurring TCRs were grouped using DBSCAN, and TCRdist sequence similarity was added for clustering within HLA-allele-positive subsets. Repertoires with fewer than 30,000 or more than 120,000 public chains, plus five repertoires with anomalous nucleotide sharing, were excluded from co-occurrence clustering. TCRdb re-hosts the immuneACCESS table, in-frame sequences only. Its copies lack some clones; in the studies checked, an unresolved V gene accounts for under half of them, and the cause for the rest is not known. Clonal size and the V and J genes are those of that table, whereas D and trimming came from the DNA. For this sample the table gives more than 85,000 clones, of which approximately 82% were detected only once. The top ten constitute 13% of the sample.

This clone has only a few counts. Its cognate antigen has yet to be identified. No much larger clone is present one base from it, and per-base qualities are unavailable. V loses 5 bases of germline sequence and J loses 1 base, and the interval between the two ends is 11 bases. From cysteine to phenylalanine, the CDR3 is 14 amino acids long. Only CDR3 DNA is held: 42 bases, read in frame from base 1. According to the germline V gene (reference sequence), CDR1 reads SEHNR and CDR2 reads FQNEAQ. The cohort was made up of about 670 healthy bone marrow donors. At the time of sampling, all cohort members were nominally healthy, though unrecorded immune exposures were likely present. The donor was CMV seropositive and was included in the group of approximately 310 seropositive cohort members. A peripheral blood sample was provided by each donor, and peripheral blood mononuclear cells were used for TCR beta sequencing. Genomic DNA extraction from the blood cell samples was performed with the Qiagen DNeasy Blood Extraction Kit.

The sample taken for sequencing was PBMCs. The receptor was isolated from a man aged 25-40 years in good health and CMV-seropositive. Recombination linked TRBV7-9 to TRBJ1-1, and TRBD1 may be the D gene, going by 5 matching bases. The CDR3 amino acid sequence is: CASSGGTANTEAFF. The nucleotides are TGTGCCAGCAGCGGGGGGACGGCGAACACTGAAGCTTTCTTT.